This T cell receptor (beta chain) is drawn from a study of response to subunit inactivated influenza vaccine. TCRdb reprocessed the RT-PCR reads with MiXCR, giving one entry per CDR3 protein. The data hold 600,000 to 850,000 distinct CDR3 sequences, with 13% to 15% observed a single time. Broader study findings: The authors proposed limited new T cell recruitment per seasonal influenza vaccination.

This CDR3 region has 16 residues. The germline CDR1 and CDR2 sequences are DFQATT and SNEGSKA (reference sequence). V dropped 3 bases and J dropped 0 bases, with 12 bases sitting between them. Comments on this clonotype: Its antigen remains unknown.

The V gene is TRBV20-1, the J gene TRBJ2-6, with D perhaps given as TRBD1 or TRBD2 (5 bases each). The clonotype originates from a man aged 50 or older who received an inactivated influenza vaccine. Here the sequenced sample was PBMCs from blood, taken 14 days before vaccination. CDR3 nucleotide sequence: TGCAGTGCTAGGCCAGGGACCTCCTCTGGGGCCAACGTCCTGACTTTC. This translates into CSARPGTSSGANVLTF.